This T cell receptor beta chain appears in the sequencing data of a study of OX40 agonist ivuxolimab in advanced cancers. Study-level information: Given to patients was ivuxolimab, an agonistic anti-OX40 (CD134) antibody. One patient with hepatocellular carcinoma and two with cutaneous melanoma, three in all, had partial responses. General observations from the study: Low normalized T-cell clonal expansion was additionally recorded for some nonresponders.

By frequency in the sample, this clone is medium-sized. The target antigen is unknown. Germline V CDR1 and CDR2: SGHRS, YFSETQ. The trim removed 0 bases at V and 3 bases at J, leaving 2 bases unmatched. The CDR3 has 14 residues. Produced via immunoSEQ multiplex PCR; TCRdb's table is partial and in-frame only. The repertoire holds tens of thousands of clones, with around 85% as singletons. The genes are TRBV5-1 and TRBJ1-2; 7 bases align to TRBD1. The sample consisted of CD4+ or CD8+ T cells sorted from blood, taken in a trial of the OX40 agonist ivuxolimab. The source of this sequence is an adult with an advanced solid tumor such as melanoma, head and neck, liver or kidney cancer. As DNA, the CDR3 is TGCGCCAGCAGCTTGGACAGGGGTCACTATGGCTACACCTTC. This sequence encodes CASSLDRGHYGYTF.